The T cell receptor (beta chain) described here comes from a study of T cells in Graves' hyperthyroidism and ophthalmopathy. Study as a whole: The authors collected peripheral blood at initial diagnosis, before any treatment. Study findings and constraints: A 13 V-J signature model discriminated ophthalmopathy versus stable hyperthyroidism.

Disease duration under 2 months; hyperthyroidism patients were aged 18 to 65. Together with thyroid ultrasound, orbital computed tomography, serum thyroxine and TRAb, clinical symptoms were used for diagnoses. The CDR3 has 13 amino acids. The V gene's germline CDR1 is MGHRA and CDR2 YSYEKL. V shed 1 base, J shed 7 bases, and the junction held 2 bases outside the gene matches. This clonotype was detected ten times or more. The antigen remains undetermined. Using RNA transcripts as the source, TCR beta CDR3 regions were amplified. The HTBI primer set was used in a first-round RT-PCR of the TCR CDR3. MiXCR, run by TCRdb on the multiplex PCR reads, gives a single entry per CDR3 protein. The sample lists some 350,000 distinct CDR3 sequences; approximately 19% were seen once.

Sequenced material: blood. This clonotype was sampled from a woman aged 18-35 years with Graves' hyperthyroidism. The chain links TRBV4-1 to TRBJ1-1; 8 bases are shared with TRBD1. The CDR3, as DNA: TGCGCCAGCAGCCAAGGGACAGGGCGTGAAGCTTTCTTT. It yields the protein CASSQGTGREAFF.